Described below is a single T cell receptor beta chain sequence and its context. The repertoire was sequenced with immunoSEQ multiplex PCR; TCRdb's copy has only in-frame clones and lacks some. The repertoire holds 8,000 or so clones, about a third seen once, with roughly 2.1% in the top ten. The data were obtained in a study of graft-versus-host responses after intestinal transplantation. The overall study: All recipients were transplanted with multivisceral, liver-intestinal, or isolated intestinal grafts.

Responder cells labeled with CFSE (roughly 200,000) were co-plated with irradiated stimulator cells labeled with violet dye (roughly 200,000). The sequences come from alloreactive CD8+ T cells from a mixed lymphocyte reaction culture, collected before intestinal transplant. The subset here: CFSE-low proliferating T cells sorted from roughly six-day pre-transplant mixed lymphocyte reaction (GvH or HvG direction). This sequence originates from a human patient who received an intestinal transplant.

The CDR3 DNA sequence: TGCGCCAGCAGCCTTCAAGAGACCCAGTACTTC. The encoded protein is CASSLQETQYF. The V call is TRBV5-1, the J call TRBJ2-5; D ambiguous. V gave up 4 bases and J gave up 2 bases, with 3 bases separating them. CDR1 SGHRS and CDR2 YFSETQ come from the germline V gene. The CDR3 consists of 11 residues.